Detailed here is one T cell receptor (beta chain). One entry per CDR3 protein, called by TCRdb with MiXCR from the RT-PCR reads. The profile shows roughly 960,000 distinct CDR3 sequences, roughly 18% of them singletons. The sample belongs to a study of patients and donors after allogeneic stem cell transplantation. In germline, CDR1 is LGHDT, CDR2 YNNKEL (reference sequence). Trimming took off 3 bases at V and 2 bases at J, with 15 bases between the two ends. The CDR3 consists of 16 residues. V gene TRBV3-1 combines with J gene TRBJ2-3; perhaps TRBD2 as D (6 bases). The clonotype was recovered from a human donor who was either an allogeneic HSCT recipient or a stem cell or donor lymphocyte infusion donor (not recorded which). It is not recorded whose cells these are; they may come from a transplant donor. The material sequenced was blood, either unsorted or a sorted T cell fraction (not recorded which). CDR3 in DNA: TGTGCCAGCAGCCAGGGACTGCGGGCACCCACAGATACGCAGTATTTT. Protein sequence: CASSQGLRAPTDTQYF.